The next 31 T cell receptor beta chains were all read from a single sample in a study of shared clonotypes between healthy human individuals. The assay was immunoSEQ multiplex PCR, and TCRdb's table has in-frame clones only and misses some. The table records about 480,000 clones, about 79% of them present only once. The sequenced material came from PBMCs. Source of these receptors: a woman aged 40 to 49 in good health. Some clones in this sample may be carry-over from other donors' samples.

This clone has a single count. The genes are TRBV5-1 and TRBJ2-7; D could derive from TRBD1 or TRBD2 (5 bases each). This CDR3 is built from 15 residues. V was shortened by 0 bases and J by 3 bases, with 13 bases between the two germline ends. Germline CDR1 and CDR2: SGHRS and YFSETQ. The CDR3 here is CASSLVGEGIYEQYF. CDR3 bases: TGCGCCAGCAGCTTGGTAGGTGAGGGGATCTACGAGCAGTACTTC.

The gene calls are TRBV28 and TRBJ2-7, with 7 bases identical to TRBD1. The germline V gene encodes CDR1 MDHEN and CDR2 SYDVKM. The CDR3 is made up of 13 amino acids. V lost 6 bases to trimming and J lost 2 bases; unmatched junction nucleotides: 4. The CDR3 loop is CASREGTAYEQYF. CDR3 DNA sequence: TGTGCCAGCAGAGAAGGGACAGCCTACGAGCAGTACTTC.

This chain connects TRBV28 to TRBJ1-2, with 7 bases lining up with TRBD1. The CDR3 length is 13 residues. The V segment lost 2 bases and the J segment 6 bases; nucleotides outside the gene matches: 3. Germline values: CDR1 MDHEN, CDR2 SYDVKM. Written as DNA, the CDR3 is TGTGCCAGCAGTTTAATACAGGGGAATGGCTACACCTTC. It is translated as CASSLIQGNGYTF.

V is TRBV18 and J is TRBJ2-2; D is ambiguous. Deletions cut 3 bases from V and 2 bases from J, with 13 bases between. Germline lookup yields CDR1 KGHSH and CDR2 LQKENI. The CDR3 has 16 amino acids. In DNA, the CDR3 is TGTGCCAGCTCACCGGAAATACTCAGAAACACCGGGGAGCTGTTTTTT. This codes for CASSPEILRNTGELFF.

This chain joins TRBV6-5 and TRBJ2-5, with a possible D match to TRBD2 (6 bases). Near its end, the DNA agrees better with TRBJ2-7, so the J call may be wrong. Germline CDR1 MNHEY, CDR2 SVGAGI. CDR3 length equals 15 residues. The chain's CDR3 is CASSYGGTGSYEQYF. Here the CDR3 DNA reads TGTGCCAGCAGTTATGGGGGGACTGGCTCCTACGAGCAGTACTTC.

V gene TRBV28 combines with J gene TRBJ1-4; TRBD1 aligns across 8 bases. Trimming cost V 8 bases and J 0 bases; bases outside gene matches: 14. There are 18 residues in the CDR3. CDR1 MDHEN and CDR2 SYDVKM come from the germline V gene. The CDR3 coding sequence is TGTGCCAGCGGGATCGGACAGGGCCCCTTTGCAACTAATGAAAAACTGTTTTTT. It translates to CASGIGQGPFATNEKLFF.

V gene TRBV9 combines with J gene TRBJ2-5, with D perhaps TRBD2 (6 bases). The DNA end is more similar to TRBJ2-7, so the J call may be wrong. CDR1 is SGDLS and CDR2 is YYNGEE in the germline V gene. The CDR3 loop spans 16 amino acids. In nucleotides, the CDR3 is TGTGCCAGCAGCGTAGCGGGGGACCCTGGAGTCTACGAGCAGTACTTC. It specifies CASSVAGDPGVYEQYF.

The chain carries TRBV7-2 and TRBJ2-3; 7 bases line up with TRBD2. This CDR3 has 14 residues. Germline CDR1 reads SGHTA; CDR2 reads FQGNSA. The V segment lost 7 bases and the J segment 2 bases; nucleotides outside the gene matches: 6. The CDR3 nucleotides are TGTGCCAGCATCCCGCGGGAGACCACAGATACGCAGTATTTT. Amino acid sequence: CASIPRETTDTQYF.

The chain recombines TRBV5-1 with TRBJ1-3, with D possibly TRBD1 on 6 matching bases. Germline V gene sequence: CDR1 SGHRS, CDR2 YFSETQ. This CDR3 spans 14 amino acids. Trimming took off 3 bases at V and 0 bases at J, with 7 bases between the two ends. The CDR3 nucleotides read TGCGCCAGCAGCTGGGACACCTCTGGAAACACCATATATTTT. Translation gives CASSWDTSGNTIYF.

Turning to this clone: The identical CDR3 is also encoded by other nucleotide sequences in the sample. The chain links TRBV18 to TRBJ2-5; D gene uncertain. The germline V gene encodes CDR1 KGHSH and CDR2 LQKENI. This CDR3 has 12 amino acids. V lost 3 bases to trimming and J lost 5 bases, with 7 bases between them. DNA for the CDR3: TGTGCCAGCTCACCCCGACGGGAGACCCAGTACTTC. Protein product: CASSPRRETQYF.

The CDR3 DNA reads TGTGCCACCAGCAACCCGGGAGGAATCTACGAGCAGTACTTC. Amino acid sequence: CATSNPGGIYEQYF. This sequence joins TRBV15 and TRBJ2-7; TRBD2 matches at 7 bases. The trim removed 4 bases at V and 3 bases at J, leaving 6 bases unmatched. Germline V gives CDR1 LNHNV, CDR2 YYDKDF (reference sequence). CDR3 length equals 14 residues.

This rearrangement joins TRBV2 to TRBJ2-2, with 7 bases fitting TRBD1. The CDR3 runs 14 residues. The V segment lost 8 bases and the J segment 6 bases; nucleotides outside the gene matches: 9. The germline gives CDR1 SNHLY, CDR2 FYNNEI. CDR3 residues: CASLRTGGAGELFF. In nucleotides, the CDR3 is TGTGCCAGCCTGAGGACAGGAGGCGCCGGGGAGCTGTTTTTT.

This rearrangement joins TRBV18 to TRBJ2-5; no reliable D call. Trimming took off 3 bases at V and 5 bases at J, with 13 bases between the two ends. Germline CDR1 is KGHSH and CDR2 is LQKENI. The length of the CDR3 is 14 residues. The CDR3, as DNA: TGTGCCAGCTCACCGGTTTCCGCCTGGGAGACCCAGTACTTC. The encoded protein is CASSPVSAWETQYF.

The rearrangement joins TRBV5-8 to TRBJ1-5, with 9 nucleotides matching TRBD1. The CDR3 is made up of 15 amino acids. Unmatched junction bases numbered 7, after V lost 2 bases and J lost 7 bases. CDR1 is SGHTS, CDR2 YDEGEE, per germline. The CDR3 sequence: CASSFWTGAGQPQHF. DNA of the CDR3: TGTGCCAGCAGCTTCTGGACAGGGGCAGGGCAGCCCCAGCATTTT. Full variable domain (missing parts from reference TRBV5-8 and TRBJ1-5): EAGVTQSPTHLIKTRGQQATLRCSPISGHTSVYWYQQALGLGLQFLLWYDEGEERNRGNFPPRFSGRQFPNYSSELNVNALELEDSALYLCASSFWTGAGQPQHFGDGTRLSIL.

The rearrangement joins TRBV7-8 to TRBJ1-2, with D maybe TRBD1 (6 bases). Trimming took off 5 bases at V and 3 bases at J, with 19 bases between the two ends. Germline V gene sequence: CDR1 SGHVS, CDR2 FQNEAQ. The CDR3 extends over 16 amino acids. The CDR3 DNA follows: TGTGCCAGCAGCCCCGGGGGTCAACAGGGTGACTATGGCTACACCTTC. Amino acids: CASSPGGQQGDYGYTF.

The chain carries TRBV28 and TRBJ2-2; possibly TRBD1 or TRBD2 for D (5 bases each). Germline V gene data show CDR1 as MDHEN and CDR2 as SYDVKM. The V and J ends lost 11 bases and 5 bases respectively, with 27 bases between them. This CDR3 is built from 17 residues. The CDR3 DNA reads as TGTGCCTCCCAAACCCCAGATGGGGGTAAGGTGACCGGGGAGCTGTTTTTT. Protein product: CASQTPDGGKVTGELFF.

This chain links TRBV11-2 with TRBJ1-5; a weak D match, TRBD1 (5 bases). CDR1 is SGHAT, CDR2 FQNNGV, per germline. This CDR3 has 15 amino acids. V lost 4 bases to trimming and J lost 3 bases, with 13 bases between them. CDR3 region: CASSSTRQPNQPQHF. The CDR3 DNA is TGTGCCAGCAGCTCAACTCGACAGCCCAATCAGCCCCAGCATTTT.

V is TRBV10-3 and J is TRBJ2-1; D possibly corresponds to TRBD2 (5 bases). Deletions cut 11 bases from V and 0 bases from J, with 14 bases between. Germline V gene lookup returns CDR1 ENHRY and CDR2 SYGVKD. There are 14 residues in the CDR3. CDR3 nucleotide sequence: TGTGCCGCCAGAGCGGACCGCTCCTACAATGAGCAGTTCTTC. Its translation: CAARADRSYNEQFF.

This clone was seen only once. The V call is TRBV5-5, the J call TRBJ2-3; 8 bases line up with TRBD1. Germline V gene data show CDR1 as SGHKS and CDR2 as YYEKEE (reference sequence). Trimming at V came to 0 bases and at J to 6 bases, leaving 6 bases not matched to a gene. This CDR3 is 15 amino acids long. The chain's CDR3 is CASSLGTGTTDTQYF. CDR3 DNA: TGTGCCAGCAGCTTGGGGACAGGGACCACGGATACGCAGTATTTT.

The chain carries TRBV6-1 and TRBJ2-7; D unclear. Trimming took 1 base from V and 3 from J, leaving 7 bases between them. The length of the CDR3 is 13 residues. In germline, CDR1 is MNHNS, CDR2 SASEGT. CDR3 sequence reads: CASSEGSYYEQYF. The CDR3 nucleotides are TGTGCCAGCAGTGAAGGTTCCTACTACGAGCAGTACTTC.

This chain uses TRBV4-1 with TRBJ2-7, with D maybe TRBD1 (6 bases). The V end was cut by 5 bases, the J end by 2 bases, with 13 bases between. CDR1 is MGHRA, CDR2 YSYEKL, per germline. This CDR3 has 14 residues. The CDR3 DNA is TGCGCCAGCAGCGCAACCGGGACACCCTACGAGCAGTACTTC. Amino acids: CASSATGTPYEQYF.

This clone turned up a few times. Other DNA sequences in this sample translate to the same CDR3. The chain recombines TRBV19 with TRBJ2-2; a possible D gene is TRBD2 (6 bases). V shed 4 bases and J shed 7 bases, with 7 bases lying between them. The CDR3 has 12 amino acids. The germline V gene has CDR1 LNHDA and CDR2 SQIVND (reference sequence). The CDR3 region is CASSREDGELFF. DNA of the CDR3: TGTGCCAGTAGTAGGGAGGACGGGGAGCTGTTTTTT.

This clone was recorded once. V usage is TRBV4-2 and J usage is TRBJ2-4, with D possibly called TRBD1 or TRBD2 (5 bases each). Trimming cost V 3 bases and J 0 bases, with 12 bases left between them. Germline lookup yields CDR1 LGHNA and CDR2 YNFKEQ. The length of the CDR3 is 16 residues. In DNA, the CDR3 is TGTGCCAGCAGCCATCCTTTTGGGGGAGCCAAAAACATTCAGTACTTC. It yields the protein CASSHPFGGAKNIQYF.

This chain uses TRBV5-6 with TRBJ2-3; tentative D call: TRBD1 (6 bases). CDR3 length equals 15 residues. In germline, CDR1 is SGHDT, CDR2 YYEEEE. Trimming cost V 3 bases and J 1 base, with 12 bases left between them. The CDR3 coding sequence is TGTGCCAGCAGCTGTCCGGGACACTGCACAGATACGCAGTATTTT. It yields the protein CASSCPGHCTDTQYF.

Comment on this clone: The sample contains more than one DNA sequence encoding this CDR3. The V and J genes are TRBV10-1 and TRBJ2-3; D is tentatively TRBD1 or TRBD2 (6 bases each). The length of the CDR3 is 14 residues. V was trimmed by 0 bases and J by 3 bases, leaving 7 bases between them. Per germline, CDR1 WNHNN and CDR2 SYGVQD (reference sequence). In nucleotides, the CDR3 is TGCGCCAGCAGTGAGTCAGGGGGGACAGATACGCAGTATTTT. Protein product: CASSESGGTDTQYF.

The rearrangement links TRBV4-2 to TRBJ2-3; maybe TRBD2 (6 bases). Germline V gives CDR1 LGHNA, CDR2 YNFKEQ. The CDR3 contains 13 residues. V was trimmed by 4 bases and J by 11 bases, leaving 16 bases between them. The CDR3, as DNA: TGTGCCAGCAGCCGGGACTCCAACATAGGGCAGTATTTT. Its translation is CASSRDSNIGQYF.

The chain combines TRBV5-1 with TRBJ2-7; tentative D call: TRBD1 (5 bases). CDR3 length: 15 residues. Deletions cut 0 bases from V and 0 bases from J, with 10 bases between. Germline assignment: CDR1 SGHRS and CDR2 YFSETQ. CDR3 bases: TGCGCCAGCAGCTTGGTTGGGGCCGCCTCCTACGAGCAGTACTTC. This codes for CASSLVGAASYEQYF.

The genes are TRBV27 and TRBJ1-5, with D possibly TRBD1 on 6 matching bases. Trimming took off 6 bases at V and 3 bases at J, with 12 bases between the two ends. The CDR3 runs to 14 residues. Germline V lookup: CDR1 MNHEY, CDR2 SMNVEV (reference sequence). CDR3 bases: TGTGCCAGCAGGACAGGAGGGGACAATCAGCCCCAGCATTTT. This sequence encodes CASRTGGDNQPQHF.

This clone has just one count. This chain joins TRBV10-3 and TRBJ2-1; 16 bases fit TRBD2. The CDR3 has 15 residues. Germline assignment: CDR1 ENHRY and CDR2 SYGVKD. J gave up 12 bases and V 2 bases, and 4 bases lay outside the gene matches. The CDR3 is CAISEGTSGRVWQFF. In nucleotides, the CDR3 is TGTGCCATCAGTGAGGGGACTAGCGGGAGGGTTTGGCAGTTCTTC.

The chain has TRBV11-2 and TRBJ2-5; TRBD1 matches 8 bases. Germline loops: CDR1 SGHAT, CDR2 FQNNGV. This CDR3 comprises 18 residues. The V gene end was trimmed by 5 bases and the J gene end by 5 bases; junction bases not matched to a gene: 19. CDR3 amino acids: CASSKKWTGFKHGETQYF. DNA for the CDR3: TGTGCCAGCAGCAAAAAGTGGACAGGGTTTAAACACGGGGAGACCCAGTACTTC.

The genes are TRBV19 and TRBJ2-5, with D possibly TRBD1 on 5 matching bases. Trimming cost V 3 bases and J 7 bases, with 18 bases left between them. Germline CDR1 LNHDA, CDR2 SQIVND (reference sequence). The CDR3 is 15 amino acids. The CDR3 loop reads CASSIVLVGAGTQYF. In DNA, the CDR3 is TGTGCCAGTAGTATCGTCCTAGTAGGGGCTGGGACCCAGTACTTC.